Below, 12 T cell receptor beta chains from the same sample are listed, as sequenced in a study of stem cell transplantation in POMP-related autoinflammatory disease. This table comes from immunoSEQ multiplex PCR, and its TCRdb copy is limited to in-frame clones, with some not included. The sample lists tens of thousands of clones; more than 75% were seen once. This specimen was CD4+ T cells from PBMCs, taken after stem cell transplantation. All receptors derive from a human patient with POMP-related autoinflammation and immune dysregulation (PRAID). Some T cells may have originated in the graft donor.

J is TRBJ1-5 and V is TRBV30, with a weak D call TRBD1 (5 bases). The CDR3 covers 15 residues. V lost 2 bases to trimming and J lost 3 bases, with 14 bases between them. Germline-derived CDR1 and CDR2 are GTSNPN and SVGIG (reference sequence). The CDR3: CAWSNGGRNNQPQHF. In DNA form, the CDR3 reads TGTGCCTGGAGTAACGGGGGACGGAACAATCAGCCCCAGCATTTT. The full variable domain, its missing parts supplied by reference TRBV30 and TRBJ1-5, is SQTIHQWPATLVQPVGSPLSLECTVEGTSNPNLYWYRQAAGRGLQLLFYSVGIGQISSEVPQNLSASRPQDRQFILSSKKLLLSDSGFYLCAWSNGGRNNQPQHFGDGTRLSIL.

As DNA, the CDR3 is TGTGCCAGCAGCGGGGGACAGGGGGCCACTAATGAAAAACTGTTTTTT. Protein product: CASSGGQGATNEKLFF. V is TRBV7-9 and J is TRBJ1-4; 12 bases align to TRBD1. Looked up from germline, CDR1 is SEHNR and CDR2 is FQNEAQ (reference sequence). V trimming: 5 bases; J trimming: 2 bases; junction bases outside the gene matches: 3. This CDR3 has 16 residues.

The chain links TRBV18 to TRBJ2-5, with D unclear. The length of the CDR3 is 13 residues. V dropped 3 bases and J dropped 3 bases, with 8 bases sitting between them. CDR1 is KGHSH, CDR2 LQKENI, per germline. CDR3 protein: CASSPGSKETQYF. The CDR3 coding sequence is TGTGCCAGCTCACCTGGCAGTAAAGAGACCCAGTACTTC.

This clone was found a few times. The rearrangement uses TRBV4-1 and TRBJ2-2; 12 bases are a match to TRBD2. V lost 1 base, J lost 5 bases, and 8 bases stayed unmatched. The CDR3 spans 18 residues. The germline V gene has CDR1 MGHRA and CDR2 YSYEKL. The CDR3 is CASSQGRLAGVGTGELFF. CDR3 bases: TGCGCCAGCAGCCAAGGAAGACTAGCGGGGGTAGGAACCGGGGAGCTGTTTTTT.

The chain has TRBV10-3 and TRBJ1-5; D ambiguous. The germline V gene has CDR1 ENHRY and CDR2 SYGVKD. V dropped 6 bases and J dropped 1 base, with 7 bases sitting between them. The CDR3 length is 13 residues. CDR3 in DNA: TGTGCCATCAGAACAGCAAGCAATCAGCCCCAGCATTTT. Translated, it gives CAIRTASNQPQHF.

This clone was found once. V gene TRBV12-5 combines with J gene TRBJ1-2, with a tentative D call TRBD1 (5 bases). CDR3 length: 16 amino acids. V lost 3 bases, J lost 7 bases, and 21 bases lay in between. Per the germline V gene, CDR1 is LGHNT and CDR2 is FRNRAP. CDR3 in amino acids: CASGFTATRRDCGYTF. CDR3 DNA: TGTGCTAGTGGTTTCACTGCAACCCGTCGGGACTGTGGCTACACCTTC.

This clone turned up a few times. The genes are TRBV12-2 and TRBJ2-7; TRBD2, as called in the table, went unchecked against the DNA. TRBV12-2 is termed a pseudogene. The CDR3 loop spans 10 amino acids. CDR3 sequence: CASRSLKQYF. The CDR3 DNA follows: TGTGCAAGTCGCTCCCTTAAACAGTACTTC.

The chain couples TRBV3-1 (or the pseudogene TRBV3-2) to TRBJ2-7; 8 bases map to TRBD2. Germline V gives CDR1 LGHDT, CDR2 YNNKEL (reference sequence). CDR3 length equals 17 residues. V shed 1 base and J 4 bases; nucleotides not matched to a gene: 12. CDR3 sequence: CASSQAARGTRSYEQYF. The CDR3 coding sequence is TGTGCCAGCAGCCAAGCGGCCCGCGGGACTAGGTCATACGAGCAGTACTTC.

J is TRBJ2-3 and V is TRBV7-2, with 8 bases identical to TRBD2. Germline lookup yields CDR1 SGHTA and CDR2 FQGNSA. The V and J ends lost 4 bases and 9 bases, in that order; junction bases with no gene match: 15. The CDR3 sequence is 16 residues long. CDR3 coding DNA: TGTGCCAGCAGCTCCGGGGGACCGGGGGGGCTGCACACGCAGTATTTT. It translates to CASSSGGPGGLHTQYF.

This chain connects TRBV19 to TRBJ2-6; no reliable D call. This CDR3 is built from 14 residues. Trimming left V 7 bases short and J 0 bases short, with 7 bases between. Germline values: CDR1 LNHDA, CDR2 SQIVND (reference sequence). The CDR3 nucleotides are TGTGCCAGTACGGCTAGCTCTGGGGCCAACGTCCTGACTTTC. Its protein product is CASTASSGANVLTF. Filled out from reference TRBV19 and TRBJ2-6, the complete variable domain reads DGGITQSPKYLFRKEGQNVTLSCEQNLNHDAMYWYRQDPGQGLRLIYYSQIVNDFQKGDIAEGYSVSREKKESFPLTVTSAQKNPTAFYLCASTASSGANVLTFGAGSRLTVL.

V usage is TRBV19 and J usage is TRBJ1-6; perhaps TRBD1 as D (6 bases). CDR1 is LNHDA and CDR2 is SQIVND in the germline V gene (reference sequence). V gave up 10 bases and J gave up 9 bases, with 16 bases separating them. The CDR3 is made up of 13 amino acids. This CDR3 reads CATSRQGTSPLHF. CDR3 bases: TGTGCCACCAGTCGGCAGGGGACTTCACCCCTCCACTTT.

The chain carries TRBV11-2 and TRBJ1-2, with 7 bases lining up with TRBD1. The CDR3 is 15 residues long. The junction had 7 bases not matched to a gene; V was cut back by 1 base and J by 5 bases. The germline gives CDR1 SGHAT, CDR2 FQNNGV. CDR3 protein: CASSLGIRDRYGYTF. The CDR3 coding sequence is TGTGCCAGCAGCTTAGGGATCCGGGACAGATATGGCTACACCTTC.